This T cell receptor (beta chain) was identified in a study of naive CD8 T cells in extremely preterm neonates. Overall study results and limits: Preterm CDR3s were shorter than older groups', with fewer N additions and less trimming. CDR3 nucleotide sharing was roughly 2.5% in preterm, more than 0.35% term, 0.025% to 0.03% children, about 0.01% adults. Preterm neonate repertoires were significantly less rich by iChao1 than others.

Only in-frame clones appear in the TCRdb table, and some are missing; sequencing was by immunoSEQ multiplex PCR. The top ten hold 0.7% to 1% of the sample, which has 20,000 or so clones, around 88% seen once. Extremely preterm deliveries at about 23-27 weeks of gestation provided the preterm samples. The sample holds sorted live naive CD8+ CD45RA+CCR7+ T cells. Germline V lookup: CDR1 MNHEY, CDR2 SVGAGI. This CDR3 contains 13 residues. V dropped 2 bases and J dropped 1 base, with 5 bases sitting between them. This clone has only one observation. The antigen is not known. The identical CDR3 is also encoded by other nucleotide sequences in the sample.

V is TRBV6-5 and J is TRBJ1-1; D remains ambiguous. Sequenced input: naive CD8+ T cells from cord blood. The receptor was isolated from a boy who was born preterm. CDR3 in amino acids: CASSYRGNTEAFF. The CDR3 region has the DNA TGTGCCAGCAGTTACCGGGGGAACACTGAAGCTTTCTTT.